This is a list of T cell receptor beta chains from one sample in a study of blood T cells in healthy people across ages. TCRdb recomputed calls from the 5' RACE reads with MiXCR, one row per CDR3 protein. This table holds 550,000 to 650,000 distinct CDR3 sequences, about 30% found once. The source material was blood. Every receptor here comes from a woman aged 80 or older in good health. The CDR3 runs from the conserved cysteine through the conserved F or W. The D gene is left open where the match is weak. Expanded clones get a size class; other rows say once, few or many, or leave the size out.

size,V,J,D,DNA,CDR3
NA,TRBV5-1,TRBJ1-1,NA,TGCGCCAGCAGCTTGGAGGACCGTGCTAAAGCTTTCTTT,CASSLEDRAKAFF
NA,TRBV12-3/TRBV12-4,TRBJ1-2,NA,TGTGCCAGCAGCTTGGTGCCAGGGGTCTATGGCTACACCTTC,CASSLVPGVYGYTF
NA,TRBV29-1,TRBJ2-7,TRBD2,TGCAGCGTAACTAGCGGTTACTCCTACGAGCAGTACTTC,CSVTSGYSYEQYF
many,TRBV20-1,TRBJ2-1,TRBD2,TGCAGTGCTCCGCCCCTAGCGGGTCACTACAATGAGCAGTTCTTC,CSAPPLAGHYNEQFF
many,TRBV10-3,TRBJ2-3,TRBD2,TGTGCCATCAGTGGGGCCGCGGGGGGATCAAGCACAGATACGCAGTATTTT,CAISGAAGGSSTDTQYF
few,TRBV12-3/TRBV12-4,TRBJ2-5,TRBD1,TGTGCCAGCACCCGGACAGGGGGACCGGAGACCCAGTACTTC,CASTRTGGPETQYF
NA,TRBV7-7,TRBJ2-5,TRBD2,TGTGCTAGCAGCTTCCTCGGCGGGGGACAAGAGACCCAGTACTTC,CASSFLGGGQETQYF
NA,TRBV19,TRBJ1-5,NA,TGTGCCAGCAGAGACAGACTCAATCAGCCCCAGCATTTT,CASRDRLNQPQHF
many,TRBV20-1,TRBJ1-5,TRBD1,TGCAGTGCTAGAGCGACAGGGGGTGGGAATCAGCCCCAGCATTTT,CSARATGGGNQPQHF
many,TRBV29-1,TRBJ2-5,TRBD2,TGCAGCGTTACTAGCGGGGGCGGAGAGACCCAGTACTTC,CSVTSGGGETQYF
once,TRBV30,TRBJ2-5,TRBD2,TGTGCCTGGGGACTTGGGGGACTAGCGGCCCAAGAGACCCAGTACTTC,CAWGLGGLAAQETQYF
NA,TRBV28,TRBJ1-5,NA,TGTGCCAGCAGTCCGGGTAGCGAAAATCAGCCCCAGCATTTT,CASSPGSENQPQHF
NA,TRBV20-1,TRBJ1-1,NA,TGCAGTGCTAGAGAGGCCGGGAACACTGAAGCTTTCTTT,CSAREAGNTEAFF
NA,TRBV15,TRBJ2-3,NA,TGTGCCACCCGAAAGAACACAGATACGCAGTATTTT,CATRKNTDTQYF
few,TRBV11-1,TRBJ1-1,NA,TGTGCCAGCAGCCGGCGTCCGACCCTAGGGACTGAAGCTTTCTTT,CASSRRPTLGTEAFF
many,TRBV5-1,TRBJ2-1,NA,TGCGCCAGCAGCCACCGGGACCAAGGTTTGTACAATGAGCAGTTCTTC,CASSHRDQGLYNEQFF
NA,TRBV9,TRBJ1-6,NA,TGTGCCAGCAGCGCGACGGTCTATAATTCACCCCTCCACTTT,CASSATVYNSPLHF
many,TRBV6-6,TRBJ2-3,NA,TGTGCCAGCAGTAAACCGGGGCCTCAACCAAGCACAGATACGCAGTATTTT,CASSKPGPQPSTDTQYF
NA,TRBV12-3/TRBV12-4,TRBJ2-3,NA,TGTGCCAGCACTTTGGGGGGCACAGATACGCAGTATTTT,CASTLGGTDTQYF
few,TRBV11-3,TRBJ2-1,TRBD1,TGTGCCAGCAGCTCAGGGACAGGGTGGTACAATGAGCAGTTCTTC,CASSSGTGWYNEQFF
NA,TRBV7-9,TRBJ2-1,NA,TGTGCCAGCAGCTTAAACAAGGTGGAGGGGCCCCTGGGGGAGACCCAGTTCTTC,CASSLNKVEGPLGETQFF
NA,TRBV2,TRBJ2-7,NA,TGTGTCAGCAGAATGGATTTGAGCCACGAGCAGTACTTC,CVSRMDLSHEQYF
few,TRBV12-3/TRBV12-4,TRBJ2-2,NA,TGTGCCAGCAGAAGGAACATCGGGGAGCTGTTTTTT,CASRRNIGELFF
few,TRBV12-3/TRBV12-4,TRBJ2-3,NA,TGTGCCAGCAGTTGGCTGAGCACAGATACGCAGTATTTT,CASSWLSTDTQYF
NA,TRBV5-1,TRBJ2-7,TRBD1,TGCACCAGCAGCTCCCTGACAGGGGAGTACGAGCAGTACTTC,CTSSSLTGEYEQYF
many,TRBV27,TRBJ2-3,TRBD2,TGTGCCAGTGGGCGGGGGGGCATCTTTTACACAGATACGCAGTATTTT,CASGRGGIFYTDTQYF
NA,TRBV6-5,TRBJ1-2,TRBD1,TGTGCCAGCAGCTACCTTGGGACAGGGGCGTCCTATGGCTACACCTTC,CASSYLGTGASYGYTF
few,TRBV12-3/TRBV12-4,TRBJ1-1,NA,TGTGCCAGCAACCCGGGTTGGACTGAAGCTTTCTTT,CASNPGWTEAFF
NA,TRBV11-2,TRBJ2-1,TRBD2,TGTGCCAGCCGTCACTCTAGCGGGAGAGGCGGGGATGGGTGGAATGAGCAGTTCTTC,CASRHSSGRGGDGWNEQFF
many,TRBV4-3,TRBJ2-4,NA,TGCGCCAGCAGCCAAGATCTCGGCTTAGCCAAAAACATTCAGTACTTC,CASSQDLGLAKNIQYF
few,TRBV28,TRBJ2-5,TRBD1,TGTGCCAGCAGTTACCCGGGACAGGGGGGCGAGACCCAGTACTTC,CASSYPGQGGETQYF
many,TRBV5-1,TRBJ2-3,NA,TGCGCCAGCATCGACCGGACAGATACGCAGTATTTT,CASIDRTDTQYF
many,TRBV18,TRBJ2-7,NA,TGTGCCAGCTCGCCAACGGTTGACACCTCCTACGAGCAGTACTTC,CASSPTVDTSYEQYF
once,TRBV7-9,TRBJ1-2,NA,TGTGCCGGGGCCCGGACGCAACTTGGCTACACCTTC,CAGARTQLGYTF
NA,TRBV12-3/TRBV12-4,TRBJ2-3,NA,TGTGCTAGCAGCGGAATCAGGACCTACGTGGGCGCAGATACGGAATATTTT,CASSGIRTYVGADTEYF
NA,TRBV5-6,TRBJ1-2,NA,TGTGCCAGCAGCTTGGGGACCTTAGGAGCCTATGGCTACACCTTC,CASSLGTLGAYGYTF
many,TRBV6-4,TRBJ1-5,NA,TGTGCCAGCAGTGCGACGGATAGCAATCAGCCCCAGCATTTT,CASSATDSNQPQHF
NA,TRBV20-1,TRBJ2-7,NA,TGCAGTGCTAGCCGAAGGATGCCGAGAGGAACCTGCGAGCAGTACTTC,CSASRRMPRGTCEQYF
many,TRBV20-1,TRBJ1-1,NA,TGCAGTGCCTCGGAGGGGAGGGCTGAAGCTTTCTTT,CSASEGRAEAFF
NA,TRBV7-2,TRBJ2-5,TRBD2,TGTGCCAGCAGCCTTTTAGCGGGGGGGCGCCAAGAGACCCAGTACTTC,CASSLLAGGRQETQYF
many,TRBV7-9,TRBJ2-7,NA,TGTGCCAGCAGCTTATGGGATGGCGAGCAGTACTTC,CASSLWDGEQYF
NA,TRBV5-4,TRBJ2-2,TRBD1,TGTGCCAGCAGCTTGGTGGGACAGGGGTTCACCGGGGAGCTGTTTTTT,CASSLVGQGFTGELFF
many,TRBV7-9,TRBJ1-1,TRBD1,TGTGCCAGCAGTAAACAGGGGGACACTGAAGCTTTCTTT,CASSKQGDTEAFF